One and the same sample provided the 18 T cell receptor beta chains below, sequenced in a study of radiation and T cells in renal cell carcinoma. Produced via immunoSEQ multiplex PCR; TCRdb's table is partial and in-frame only. The sample shows some 120,000 clones, approximately 90% of them seen only once. Documented time point: blood 2 weeks post-SBRT. Specified treatment: 15 Gy SBRT to primary tumor, nephrectomy 4 weeks later. Sample: blood, taken from a patient whose treatment included radiotherapy and nephrectomy. The receptor source for this set is an older woman with renal cell carcinoma.

This rearrangement joins TRBV30 to TRBJ2-5, with D possibly being TRBD2 (7 bases). The ends were cut back, 0 bases at V and 2 bases at J, with 16 bases in the middle. The CDR3 has 16 residues. Germline V gene sequence: CDR1 GTSNPN, CDR2 SVGIG (reference sequence). This chain's CDR3 is CAWSVPRGGDQETQYF. In nucleotides, the CDR3 is TGTGCCTGGAGTGTACCGAGGGGGGGGGATCAAGAGACCCAGTACTTC.

V is TRBV7-3 and J is TRBJ2-1; D possibly corresponds to TRBD1 (6 bases). Germline V CDR1 and CDR2: SGHTA, FQGTGA. Trimming left V 6 bases short and J 7 bases short, with 22 bases between. The CDR3 is made up of 16 amino acids. CDR3 in DNA: TGTGCCAGCAGTCGCGGACAGCCCAGGTTGGTGAATGAGCAGTTCTTC. Its translation: CASSRGQPRLVNEQFF.

This clone has a handful of counts. The chain combines TRBV4-2 with TRBJ1-1, with 7 bases matching TRBD1. Unmatched junction bases numbered 7, after V lost 3 bases and J lost 3 bases. The length of the CDR3 is 15 residues. Germline CDR1 and CDR2: LGHNA and YNFKEQ. CDR3 loop: CASSHRQGEYTEAFF. The CDR3, as DNA: TGTGCCAGCAGCCACAGACAGGGAGAGTACACTGAAGCTTTCTTT.

This sequence joins TRBV7-9 and TRBJ2-5; either TRBD1 or TRBD2 may fit D (5 bases each). Per the germline V gene, CDR1 is SEHNR and CDR2 is FQNEAQ (reference sequence). CDR3 length equals 13 residues. V lost 5 bases, J lost 9 bases, and 16 bases lay in between. The CDR3 DNA is TGTGCCAGCAGCCCAGGGACCTTACGTTCCCAGTACTTC. Amino acids: CASSPGTLRSQYF.

J is TRBJ1-1 and V is TRBV28; maybe TRBD1 (5 bases). The CDR3 is made up of 13 amino acids. V lost 3 bases to trimming and J lost 9 bases, with 14 bases between them. In germline, CDR1 is MDHEN, CDR2 SYDVKM. The CDR3 DNA follows: TGTGCCAGCAGTTTGTCGGGGGGACGGAAAGCTTTCTTT. Encoded protein: CASSLSGGRKAFF.

The chain links TRBV6-1 to TRBJ2-1, with 9 positions matching TRBD2. CDR1 is MNHNS, CDR2 SASEGT, per germline. Unmatched junction bases numbered 1, after V lost 4 bases and J lost 0 bases. The CDR3 length is 15 residues. The CDR3 here is CASSGSGGSYNEQFF. For the CDR3, the DNA is TGTGCCAGCAGTGGTAGCGGGGGCTCCTACAATGAGCAGTTCTTC.

CDR3 nucleotide sequence: TGCAGCTCGACAACCGGGCCCCAACACGGCTACACCTTC. Its translation is CSSTTGPQHGYTF. This chain uses TRBV29-1 with TRBJ1-2; D gene unclear. The V end was cut by 8 bases, the J end by 8 bases, with 21 bases between. The CDR3 totals 13 residues. CDR1 and CDR2 (germline): SQVTM, ANQGSEA.

This clone was observed a handful of times. The chain has TRBV29-1 and TRBJ1-1; a possible D gene is TRBD1 (6 bases). Germline V gives CDR1 SQVTM, CDR2 ANQGSEA. The CDR3 totals 12 residues. Trimming shortened V by 6 bases and J by 1 base, and 9 bases separated the two germline ends. CDR3 region: CSVKQGNTEAFF. The CDR3 coding sequence is TGCAGCGTAAAACAGGGGAACACTGAAGCTTTCTTT.

Only one count was recorded for this clone. The rearrangement links TRBV5-1 to TRBJ1-3; 7 positions agree with TRBD1. Germline trimming cut 3 bases from V and 1 base from J; bases unmatched to any gene: 1. CDR1 is SGHRS and CDR2 is YFSETQ in the germline V gene. The CDR3 spans 14 residues. DNA of the CDR3: TGCGCCAGCAGCTCGACAGGGTCTGGAAACACCATATATTTT. Translated: CASSSTGSGNTIYF.

CDR3 nucleotide sequence: TGTGCCAGCAGTTCTTACCGTGGTGAGCAGTTCTTC. The encoded protein is CASSSYRGEQFF. V gene TRBV27 combines with J gene TRBJ2-1; the D is unclear. V was trimmed by 4 bases and J by 9 bases, leaving 10 bases between them. The CDR3 consists of 12 residues. The V gene's germline CDR1 is MNHEY and CDR2 SMNVEV (reference sequence).

The CDR3 nucleotides are TGTGCCAGTAGTCGTACTCCGGGACTAAGCTCCTACAATGAGCAGTTCTTC. It specifies CASSRTPGLSSYNEQFF. This chain uses TRBV19 with TRBJ2-1; 7 nucleotides match TRBD2. This CDR3 contains 17 residues. Unmatched junction bases numbered 10, after V lost 5 bases and J lost 0 bases. Germline V gene data show CDR1 as LNHDA and CDR2 as SQIVND (reference sequence). The whole variable domain, remainder taken from reference TRBV19 and TRBJ2-1, is DGGITQSPKYLFRKEGQNVTLSCEQNLNHDAMYWYRQDPGQGLRLIYYSQIVNDFQKGDIAEGYSVSREKKESFPLTVTSAQKNPTAFYLCASSRTPGLSSYNEQFFGPGTRLTVL.

The rearrangement links TRBV2 to TRBJ1-2; 7 bases are shared with TRBD1. This CDR3 contains 13 residues. V shed 5 bases, J shed 4 bases, and the junction held 4 bases outside the gene matches. Germline CDR1 is SNHLY and CDR2 is FYNNEI. CDR3 in DNA: TGTGCCAGCAGTCCCCGGGACAGCTATGGCTACACCTTC. It translates to CASSPRDSYGYTF.

The chain uses TRBV28 and TRBJ1-2, with TRBD1 matching over 9 bases. Germline V CDR1 and CDR2: MDHEN, SYDVKM. The CDR3 spans 15 residues. V lost 7 bases, J lost 6 bases, and 12 bases stayed unmatched. CDR3 coding DNA: TGTGCCAGCAAGTCCGGGACAGGGTCGGTTCATGGCTACACCTTC. As protein: CASKSGTGSVHGYTF.

This chain uses TRBV19 with TRBJ2-5; 8 bases map to TRBD1. Germline V gene sequence: CDR1 LNHDA, CDR2 SQIVND (reference sequence). The CDR3 length is 13 residues. V shed 4 bases, J shed 5 bases, and the junction held 3 bases outside the gene matches. In DNA, the CDR3 is TGTGCCAGTAGTAAGGACAGGGTTGAGACCCAGTACTTC. This gives the protein CASSKDRVETQYF.

The genes are TRBV11-3 and TRBJ2-7, with D perhaps TRBD1 or TRBD2 (5 bases each). V dropped 4 bases and J dropped 0 bases, with 13 bases sitting between them. This CDR3 has 15 amino acids. Germline V CDR1 and CDR2: SGHNT, YENEEA. The CDR3 sequence: CASSSGPLSSYEQYF. DNA of the CDR3: TGTGCCAGCAGCTCGGGACCCCTAAGCTCCTACGAGCAGTACTTC.

Points on this clone: Other DNA sequences from this sample encode an identical CDR3 as well. This chain uses TRBV7-2 with TRBJ2-7; 12 bases map to TRBD2. V was pared by 0 bases and J by 4 bases, with 1 base of the junction left unmatched. CDR1 is SGHTA and CDR2 is FQGNSA in the germline V gene. The CDR3 loop spans 15 amino acids. DNA of the CDR3: TGTGCCAGCAGCTTAGCCCTAGCGGGGGGGTACGAGCAGTACTTC. Its protein is CASSLALAGGYEQYF.

The chain links TRBV19 to TRBJ2-7, with D possibly being TRBD1 (6 bases). The CDR3 runs 14 residues. Per germline, CDR1 LNHDA and CDR2 SQIVND (reference sequence). V was shortened by 3 bases and J by 3 bases, with 12 bases between the two germline ends. CDR3 DNA sequence: TGTGCCAGTAGTATGGGGGCACAGGGCTACGAGCAGTACTTC. Translated: CASSMGAQGYEQYF.

The chain employs TRBV5-1 and TRBJ2-3; 10 bases line up with TRBD1. This CDR3 has 16 residues. V lost 4 bases, J lost 1 base, and 6 bases stayed unmatched. CDR1 is SGHRS, CDR2 YFSETQ, per germline. Here the CDR3 reads CASSRTGTGGTDTQYF. The CDR3 nucleotides read TGCGCCAGCAGCCGGACCGGGACAGGGGGCACAGATACGCAGTATTTT.